This note documents a single TCR beta chain sequence. Only in-frame clones appear in the TCRdb table, and some are missing; sequencing was by immunoSEQ multiplex PCR. This table has about 140,000 clones, around 90% appearing once. V lost 2 bases, J lost 5 bases, and 6 bases lay in between. This CDR3 has 11 residues. CDR1 is DFQATT, CDR2 SNEGSKA, per germline (reference sequence). The data were taken from a study of CD4+ T cells in melanoma. The receptor's source is a human donor with melanoma. The chain links TRBV20-1 to TRBJ1-2; possibly TRBD1 for D (6 bases). CDR3 sequence: CSARQGYGYTF. DNA of the CDR3: TGCAGTGCTAGACAGGGGTATGGCTACACCTTC.